The 30 T cell receptor beta chains below all came from one sample that was sequenced in a study of blood T cell repertoires in COVID-19. Profiled with immunoSEQ multiplex PCR; TCRdb holds only in-frame clones, not every one. The data show 120,000 or so clones, roughly 80% seen once. The sample comprised peripheral blood. These TCRs come from a woman aged 55-69 years with acute or convalescent COVID-19.

The count of this clone is one. The rearrangement links TRBV7-8 to TRBJ2-7, with 10 bases aligning to TRBD2. Germline V gene lookup returns CDR1 SGHVS and CDR2 FQNEAQ. CDR3 length: 15 amino acids. J was trimmed by 6 bases and V by 5 bases; bases with no gene match: 10. As DNA, the CDR3 is TGTGCCAGCAGCGTCCGAGCGGGGGGGCTTCTCGAGCAGTACTTC. It translates to CASSVRAGGLLEQYF.

The gene calls are TRBV5-1 and TRBJ1-6, with TRBD1 identical over 8 bases. The CDR3 is 15 residues long. J was trimmed by 9 bases and V by 0 bases; bases with no gene match: 5. Germline V lookup: CDR1 SGHRS, CDR2 YFSETQ. As DNA, the CDR3 is TGCGCCAGCAGCTTGGACTTGACAGGGGCTTCACCCCTCCACTTT. Its protein product is CASSLDLTGASPLHF.

The chain combines TRBV6-5 with TRBJ1-1; D unclear. Trimming took 10 bases from V and 7 from J, leaving 19 bases between them. Germline V gene data show CDR1 as MNHEY and CDR2 as SVGAGI. This CDR3 contains 13 residues. CDR3 nucleotides: TGTGCCACCGCGGACCTAGCTGTCGGTGAAGCTTTCTTT. Protein: CATADLAVGEAFF.

The chain carries TRBV10-3 and TRBJ1-1; the match to TRBD1 covers 12 bases. Trimming removed 4 bases from V and 4 bases from J; junction bases left unmatched: 4. In germline, CDR1 is ENHRY, CDR2 SYGVKD. The CDR3 totals 15 residues. This chain's CDR3 is CAISAGQGAITEAFF. CDR3 bases: TGTGCCATCAGTGCGGGACAGGGGGCGATCACTGAAGCTTTCTTT.

The rearrangement uses TRBV12-3 or TRBV12-4 and TRBJ2-1; D ambiguous. V was pared by 6 bases and J by 4 bases, with 7 bases between. The CDR3 runs 12 residues. CDR3 protein: CASRTAYNEQFF. The DNA for the CDR3 is TGTGCCAGCAGGACTGCATACAATGAGCAGTTCTTC.

This chain links TRBV7-3 with TRBJ2-2; 11 bases fit TRBD1. The CDR3 consists of 17 residues. Trimming removed 4 bases from V and 5 bases from J; junction bases left unmatched: 9. Germline V gene sequence: CDR1 SGHTA, CDR2 FQGTGA. The CDR3 loop reads CASSSFRDRGLTGELFF. DNA of the CDR3: TGTGCCAGCAGCTCTTTCCGGGACAGGGGGTTAACCGGGGAGCTGTTTTTT.

This sequence joins TRBV6-5 and TRBJ1-4; 8 bases are a match to TRBD1. The germline CDR1 and CDR2 sequences are MNHEY and SVGAGI. This CDR3 region has 12 residues. The ends lost 6 bases at V and 8 bases at J; junction bases unmatched: 2. The CDR3 nucleotides are TGTGCCAGCAGCCGACAGGGGGAAAAACTGTTTTTT. Its translation is CASSRQGEKLFF.

This rearrangement joins TRBV6-2 or TRBV6-3 to TRBJ1-1; D is undetermined. V gave up 0 bases and J gave up 1 base, with 15 bases separating them. The CDR3 is made up of 17 amino acids. Germline assignment: CDR1 MNHEY and CDR2 SVGEGT. The CDR3 DNA is TGTGCCAGCAGTTACTCTGACACTGGAGGAACGAACACTGAAGCTTTCTTT. This encodes CASSYSDTGGTNTEAFF.

This clone was detected a few times. V usage is TRBV3-1 (or the pseudogene TRBV3-2) and J usage is TRBJ1-1; D might be TRBD1 (6 bases). V lost 0 bases and J 4 bases, leaving 9 bases between the germline ends. The CDR3 extends over 14 amino acids. Germline V gene sequence: CDR1 LGHDT, CDR2 YNNKEL (reference sequence). This CDR3 reads CASSQDLRGTEAFF. In nucleotides, the CDR3 is TGTGCCAGCAGCCAAGATCTCAGGGGCACTGAAGCTTTCTTT.

The count of this clone is one. In DNA, the CDR3 is TGTGCCAGCAGTGAGGGACAGGACACTGAAGCTTTCTTT. Translated: CASSEGQDTEAFF. The chain uses TRBV12-3 or TRBV12-4 and TRBJ1-1; 8 bases line up with TRBD1. The CDR3 sequence is 13 residues long. After removal of 5 bases from V and 3 bases from J, the junction contained 2 bases not matched to a gene.

Ten or more counts support this clone. The rearrangement joins TRBV7-6 to TRBJ1-6; 8 bases fit TRBD1. The germline V gene encodes CDR1 SGHVS and CDR2 FNYEAQ. This CDR3 has 15 amino acids. V lost 1 base to trimming and J lost 7 bases; unmatched junction nucleotides: 3. The CDR3 DNA reads TGTGCCAGCAGCTTAGGGCCAGGGGGCAATTCACCCCTCCACTTT. Amino acid sequence: CASSLGPGGNSPLHF.

The CDR3 sequence is CASSQGPSTDTQYF. The CDR3 bases are TGTGCCAGCAGCCAGGGCCCTAGCACAGATACGCAGTATTTT. V is TRBV7-3 and J is TRBJ2-3; D is possibly TRBD1 (5 bases). The CDR3 contains 14 residues. Trimming stripped 5 bases from V and 0 bases from J, with 9 bases between. Per germline, CDR1 SGHTA and CDR2 FQGTGA.

This rearrangement joins TRBV4-3 to TRBJ1-1; TRBD1 matches 8 bases. The J segment lost 2 bases and the V segment lost 3 bases, leaving 8 bases of the junction unmatched. The germline gives CDR1 LGHNA, CDR2 YSLEER. The CDR3 runs 16 residues. DNA for the CDR3: TGCGCCAGCAGCCAGAGCAGGGGGCGGGGTAACACTGAAGCTTTCTTT. It specifies CASSQSRGRGNTEAFF.

The V call is TRBV7-2, the J call TRBJ1-3; no reliable D call. There are 16 residues in the CDR3. Germline assignment: CDR1 SGHTA and CDR2 FQGNSA. The ends were cut back, 3 bases at V and 0 bases at J, with 12 bases in the middle. The CDR3, as DNA: TGTGCCAGCAGCTTCGGGGTCCAAGGCTCTGGAAACACCATATATTTT. Its protein product is CASSFGVQGSGNTIYF. Using reference TRBV7-2 and TRBJ1-3 for the parts outside the CDR3, the full variable domain is GAGVSQSPSNKVTEKGKDVELRCDPISGHTALYWYRQSLGQGLEFLIYFQGNSAPDKSGLPSDRFSAERTGGSVSTLTIQRTQQEDSAVYLCASSFGVQGSGNTIYFGEGSWLTVV.

This rearrangement joins TRBV19 to TRBJ2-2; TRBD1 might be the D (6 bases). The ends were cut back, 3 bases at V and 5 bases at J, with 13 bases in the middle. The CDR3 is made up of 15 amino acids. Germline loops: CDR1 LNHDA, CDR2 SQIVND (reference sequence). The CDR3 DNA sequence: TGTGCCAGTAGTATGGAACAGGGCGGGACCGGGGAGCTGTTTTTT. Amino acids: CASSMEQGGTGELFF.

The genes are TRBV7-8 and TRBJ1-6; TRBD1 agrees at 11 bases. CDR1 SGHVS and CDR2 FQNEAQ come from the germline V gene. V shed 5 bases and J 5 bases; nucleotides not matched to a gene: 2. The CDR3 spans 15 residues. The CDR3 region is CASSRDRGDNSPLHF. In DNA, the CDR3 is TGTGCCAGCAGCCGGGACAGGGGGGATAATTCACCCCTCCACTTT.

As concerns this clone: A read error may account for a junction end that differs from germline. The V gene is TRBV7-6, the J gene TRBJ1-3, with D possibly matching TRBD1 (6 bases). Germline V gene lookup returns CDR1 SGHVS and CDR2 FNYEAQ. CDR3 length equals 18 residues. The CDR3 sequence is CASSLAPTGTGSRNTIYF. For the CDR3, the DNA is TGTGCCAGCAGCCTAGCCCCTACAGGGACGGGGTCTAGAAACACCATATATTTT.

The chain links TRBV4-2 to TRBJ2-2, with D hard to call. Germline CDR1 LGHNA, CDR2 YNFKEQ. The ends were cut back, 2 bases at V and 6 bases at J, with 13 bases in the middle. The CDR3 is 15 amino acids. CDR3 in amino acids: CASSQLVSVAGELFF. In DNA, the CDR3 is TGTGCCAGCAGCCAACTAGTGTCGGTCGCCGGGGAGCTGTTTTTT.

This chain connects TRBV5-5 to TRBJ1-2, with D unresolved. The CDR3 length is 14 residues. V was shortened by 0 bases and J by 0 bases, with 6 bases between the two germline ends. Germline CDR1 reads SGHKS; CDR2 reads YYEKEE (reference sequence). The CDR3 sequence is CASSLGEPNYGYTF. CDR3 sequence (DNA): TGTGCCAGCAGCTTGGGGGAGCCTAACTATGGCTACACCTTC.

The V gene is TRBV7-3, the J gene TRBJ2-2; TRBD1 might be the D (5 bases). Trimming removed 3 bases at V and 3 bases at J, with 11 bases between. This CDR3 spans 15 amino acids. The germline CDR1 and CDR2 sequences are SGHTA and FQGTGA. In DNA form, the CDR3 reads TGTGCCAGCAGCTTCGCAGGGCCGGACACCGGGGAGCTGTTTTTT. This encodes CASSFAGPDTGELFF.

This rearrangement joins TRBV27 to TRBJ2-7; the D gene is possibly TRBD2 (5 bases). V shed 7 bases and J shed 5 bases, with 18 bases lying between them. The germline CDR1 and CDR2 sequences are MNHEY and SMNVEV (reference sequence). There are 14 residues in the CDR3. The CDR3 loop is CASKEGIPSHEQYF. For the CDR3, the DNA is TGTGCCAGCAAAGAGGGTATCCCATCCCACGAGCAGTACTTC.

The genes are TRBV11-2 and TRBJ2-5; D is undetermined. V lost 5 bases to trimming and J lost 0 bases, with 7 bases between them. Germline V lookup: CDR1 SGHAT, CDR2 FQNNGV. CDR3 size: 13 residues. CDR3 DNA: TGTGCCAGCAGCGTCGGTAACCAAGAGACCCAGTACTTC. Translated: CASSVGNQETQYF. The variable domain in full, with the rest retrieved from reference TRBV11-2 and TRBJ2-5, is EAGVAQSPRYKIIEKRQSVAFWCNPISGHATLYWYQQILGQGPKLLIQFQNNGVVDDSQLPKDRFSAERLKGVDSTLKIQPAKLEDSAVYLCASSVGNQETQYFGPGTRLLVL.

The rearrangement uses TRBV3-1 (or the pseudogene TRBV3-2) and TRBJ1-1; 9 bases fit TRBD1. The CDR3 spans 14 residues. The germline gives CDR1 LGHDT, CDR2 YNNKEL (reference sequence). Unmatched junction bases numbered 0, after V lost 3 bases and J lost 1 base. The chain's CDR3 is CASSQDRGNTEAFF. The DNA of the CDR3 is TGTGCCAGCAGCCAGGACAGGGGGAACACTGAAGCTTTCTTT.

The rearrangement joins TRBV5-1 to TRBJ2-3, with 13 bases matching TRBD2. In germline, CDR1 is SGHRS, CDR2 YFSETQ. V shed 4 bases, J shed 0 bases, and the junction held 5 bases outside the gene matches. The CDR3 totals 17 residues. In DNA form, the CDR3 reads TGCGCCAGCAGCAGGGGGACTAGCGGGGTCAGCACAGATACGCAGTATTTT. This sequence encodes CASSRGTSGVSTDTQYF.

The CDR3 DNA sequence: TGTGCCAGCAGGAGAGAGGGCATAAGCAATCAGCCCCAGCATTTT. This encodes CASRREGISNQPQHF. This chain uses TRBV2 with TRBJ1-5; D gene uncertain. There are 15 residues in the CDR3. Germline CDR1 is SNHLY and CDR2 is FYNNEI. The germline V and J ends were trimmed by 6 bases and 1 base, with 13 bases remaining between them.

V usage is TRBV6-6 and J usage is TRBJ2-7, with TRBD1 identical over 10 bases. Looked up from germline, CDR1 is MNHNY and CDR2 is SVGAGI (reference sequence). After removal of 5 bases from V and 1 base from J, the junction contained 5 bases not matched to a gene. The CDR3 totals 15 residues. CDR3 DNA sequence: TGTGCCAGCAGTAGAAGACAGGGGGCTTCCTACGAGCAGTACTTC. Amino acids: CASSRRQGASYEQYF.

CDR3 bases: TGCGCCAGCAGCTTGGACGAGGGCGAAGCTTTCTTT. Its protein is CASSLDEGEAFF. The V gene is TRBV5-1, the J gene TRBJ1-1; no clear D gene. This CDR3 has 12 amino acids. Trimming stripped 0 bases from V and 8 bases from J, with 8 bases between. Germline values: CDR1 SGHRS, CDR2 YFSETQ.

The chain uses TRBV12-3 or TRBV12-4 and TRBJ1-2, with D possibly TRBD1 on 5 matching bases. The length of the CDR3 is 12 residues. Trimming took 11 bases from V and 2 from J, leaving 12 bases between them. The CDR3 spells CAAGRDNYGYTF. The CDR3, as DNA: TGTGCCGCCGGGCGGGACAACTATGGCTACACCTTC.

The chain links TRBV15 to TRBJ2-3, with TRBD2 as a possible D gene (5 bases). V was clipped by 0 bases and J by 10 bases, with 17 bases between them. The CDR3 is 15 amino acids. Germline values: CDR1 LNHNV, CDR2 YYDKDF (reference sequence). In DNA form, the CDR3 reads TGTGCCACCAGCAGAGAAAGTTTGAGGGATTCCCCGCAGTATTTT. Its protein is CATSRESLRDSPQYF.

The table lists this clone with a few counts. This chain connects TRBV12-5 to TRBJ2-2, with D perhaps matching TRBD1 (6 bases). The V end lost 1 base, the J end lost 7 bases, and 10 bases lay between the germline ends. The CDR3 loop spans 14 amino acids. Germline V CDR1 and CDR2: LGHNT, FRNRAP. The CDR3 protein is CASGLGLQGGELFF. Written as DNA, the CDR3 is TGTGCTAGTGGTTTGGGATTACAGGGCGGGGAGCTGTTTTTT.